The present entry profiles one TCR beta chain with its context. This entry belongs to a study of blood T cell repertoires in COVID-19. Overall study: Researchers got acute and convalescent COVID-19 samples from the United States, Italy and Spain. From T cells, B-cell-depleted T cells, or PBMCs came the material, which was cDNA or gDNA.

As originally analysed: Using reference gene primer amplification, nucleated cell counts were estimated. This table comes from immunoSEQ multiplex PCR, and its TCRdb copy is limited to in-frame clones, with some not included. That table furnishes V, J and clone size, whereas the DNA furnished D and trimming. The data contain 99,000 or so clones, 84% of them seen just once; the ten biggest clones take up 1.5% to 2.5%. Germline V lookup: CDR1 MNHEY, CDR2 SVGAGI. This CDR3 contains 15 residues. Trimming shortened V by 0 bases and J by 2 bases, and 10 bases separated the two germline ends. The clonotype originates from a man in his 70s with active or convalescent COVID-19. Sequenced: peripheral blood. This chain links TRBV6-5 with TRBJ1-1; D gene ambiguous. The DNA of the CDR3 is TGTGCCAGCAGTTACTCGGAGTACTTAAACACTGAAGCTTTCTTT. Amino acid sequence: CASSYSEYLNTEAFF.